Below, 13 T cell receptor beta chains from the same sample are listed, as sequenced in a study of T cells after yellow fever vaccination. TCRdb reprocessed the 5' RACE reads via MiXCR and lists one record per CDR3 protein. The sample lists 250,000 to 400,000 distinct CDR3 sequences, over 3.5% occurring once. The sample was PBMCs, taken 5 days after the yellow fever booster vaccination. Source of these receptors: a man aged 18 to 29 who received the YFV17D yellow fever vaccine.

This rearrangement joins TRBV19 to TRBJ1-6, with D tentatively TRBD1 (5 bases). This CDR3 is 14 amino acids long. CDR1 is LNHDA and CDR2 is SQIVND in the germline V gene (reference sequence). Deletions cut 9 bases from V and 10 bases from J, with 19 bases between. CDR3 sequence: CASRPGVTSSPLHF. The CDR3 DNA reads as TGTGCCAGCCGTCCGGGGGTAACAAGCTCACCCCTCCACTTT.

This clonotype has a count of ten or more. This chain joins TRBV25-1 and TRBJ1-2; unclear D gene. V gave up 4 bases and J gave up 3 bases, with 12 bases separating them. The CDR3 runs to 14 residues. Germline assignment: CDR1 MGHDK and CDR2 SYGVNS. The CDR3 here is CASSGQERHYGYTF. DNA of the CDR3: TGTGCCAGCAGTGGGCAGGAGCGCCACTATGGCTACACCTTC.

The table lists this clonotype with a few counts. The chain is built from TRBV19 and TRBJ1-1; the D gene is possibly TRBD1 (5 bases). CDR1 and CDR2 (germline): LNHDA, SQIVND (reference sequence). The CDR3 extends over 14 amino acids. V lost 6 bases, J lost 0 bases, and 11 bases lay in between. CDR3 protein: CASSRLGVNTEAFF. The CDR3 region has the DNA TGTGCCAGTAGCCGCCTGGGGGTGAACACTGAAGCTTTCTTT.

This sequence joins TRBV5-1 and TRBJ2-7, with a possible D match to TRBD1 (6 bases). The germline V gene has CDR1 SGHRS and CDR2 YFSETQ. The CDR3 spans 15 residues. V dropped 3 bases and J dropped 1 base, with 14 bases sitting between them. CDR3 protein: CASSSRGTPSYEQYF. The DNA of the CDR3 is TGCGCCAGCAGCTCCCGTGGGACACCGTCCTACGAGCAGTACTTC.

In its sample, this clonotype was seen a few times. V is TRBV5-1 and J is TRBJ1-1; D gene ambiguous. Germline V gene sequence: CDR1 SGHRS, CDR2 YFSETQ. V was cut by 5 bases and J by 1 base, with 12 bases left in between. The CDR3 is 14 amino acids. This CDR3 reads CASSRLLGNTEAFF. The CDR3 DNA sequence: TGCGCCAGCAGTCGTCTCTTGGGGAACACTGAAGCTTTCTTT. The full variable domain, with the rest looked up from reference TRBV5-1 and TRBJ1-1, is KAGVTQTPRYLIKTRGQQVTLSCSPISGHRSVSWYQQTPGQGLQFLFEYFSETQRNKGNFPGRFSGRQFSNSRSEMNVSTLELGDSALYLCASSRLLGNTEAFFGQGTRLTVV.

The chain couples TRBV5-1 to TRBJ2-1; TRBD1 aligns across 8 bases. V shed 6 bases, J shed 3 bases, and the junction held 5 bases outside the gene matches. This CDR3 has 14 amino acids. The germline V gene encodes CDR1 SGHRS and CDR2 YFSETQ. In DNA form, the CDR3 reads TGCGCCAGCAACCCGGGACAGGACTACAATGAGCAGTTCTTC. Translated, it gives CASNPGQDYNEQFF.

This clonotype occurred many times. The chain combines TRBV6-2 or TRBV6-3 with TRBJ1-5; D gene unclear. The CDR3 runs 13 residues. CDR1 is MNHEY and CDR2 is SVGEGT in the germline V gene. V dropped 4 bases and J dropped 6 bases, with 10 bases sitting between them. DNA for the CDR3: TGTGCCAGCAGTTTCGAAGATCCTCAGCCCCAGCATTTT. Translated: CASSFEDPQPQHF.

This clonotype was observed a few times. The chain recombines TRBV12-3 or TRBV12-4 with TRBJ2-2; 11 bases are a match to TRBD2. Trimming cost V 5 bases and J 3 bases; bases outside gene matches: 2. The CDR3 consists of 15 residues. The CDR3 DNA reads TGTGCCAGCAGTCGACTAGCGGGGTACACCGGGGAGCTGTTTTTT. Residues: CASSRLAGYTGELFF.

This clonotype has just a few counts. The chain employs TRBV4-1 and TRBJ2-3, with TRBD1 matching 8 bases. V lost 8 bases and J lost 1; bases outside the gene matches: 8. Germline values: CDR1 MGHRA, CDR2 YSYEKL. This CDR3 region has 15 residues. CDR3 in DNA: TGCGCCAGCGGCGACAGGGGCGGAGGCACAGATACGCAGTATTTT. Protein product: CASGDRGGGTDTQYF.

V and J are TRBV12-3 or TRBV12-4 and TRBJ2-3; D might be TRBD2 (6 bases). V was trimmed by 5 bases and J by 0 bases, leaving 15 bases between them. The CDR3 runs 16 residues. The DNA of the CDR3 is TGTGCCAGCAGTCCCACCGGGACTGTAAGCACAGATACGCAGTATTTT. Amino acids: CASSPTGTVSTDTQYF.

V and J are TRBV7-9 and TRBJ1-2; 7 bases agree with TRBD1. V lost 6 bases, J lost 2 bases, and 9 bases stayed unmatched. The CDR3 totals 15 residues. CDR1 and CDR2 from the germline V gene are SEHNR and FQNEAQ (reference sequence). The DNA of the CDR3 is TGTGCCAGCAGGGGAACAGGGGCGGAAAACTATGGCTACACCTTC. It is translated as CASRGTGAENYGYTF.

This clonotype was seen only a few times. The chain combines TRBV6-5 with TRBJ1-1; D remains ambiguous. V was pared by 8 bases and J by 3 bases, with 10 bases between. CDR1 is MNHEY, CDR2 SVGAGI, per germline. The CDR3 loop spans 12 amino acids. DNA of the CDR3: TGTGCCAGCGGCCCCTGGGACACTGAAGCTTTCTTT. Its protein is CASGPWDTEAFF.

This clonotype was counted only a few times. The chain carries TRBV12-3 or TRBV12-4 and TRBJ1-1, with no clear D. Deletions cut 3 bases from V and 1 base from J, with 9 bases between. The CDR3 is made up of 14 amino acids. As DNA, the CDR3 is TGTGCCAGCAGTTTTGAGATTTCGAACACTGAAGCTTTCTTT. Its protein is CASSFEISNTEAFF.